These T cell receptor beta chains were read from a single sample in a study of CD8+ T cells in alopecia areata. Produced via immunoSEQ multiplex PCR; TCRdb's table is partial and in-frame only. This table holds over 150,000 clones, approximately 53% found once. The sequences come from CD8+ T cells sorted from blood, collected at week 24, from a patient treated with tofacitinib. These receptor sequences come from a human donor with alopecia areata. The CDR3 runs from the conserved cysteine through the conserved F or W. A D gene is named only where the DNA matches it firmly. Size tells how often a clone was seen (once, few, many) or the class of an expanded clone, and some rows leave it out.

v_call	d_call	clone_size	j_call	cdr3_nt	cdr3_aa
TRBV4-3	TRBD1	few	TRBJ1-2	TGCGCCAGCAGCCAGAAAGGACGGGATTACAGGGGAGGAGGCTACACCTTC	CASSQKGRDYRGGGYTF
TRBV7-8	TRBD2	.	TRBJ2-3	TGTGCCAGCAGCGCAACTATCCCCTGGACTAGACGCTTGGGTACGCAGTATTTT	CASSATIPWTRRLGTQYF
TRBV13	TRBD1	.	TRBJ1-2	TGTGCCAGCAGCTCCGGGACAGGGGGCGCTTACACCTTC	CASSSGTGGAYTF
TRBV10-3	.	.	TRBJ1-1	TGTGCCATCAGTGAACCCCCCACGTCGGGGAACACTGAAGCTTTCTTT	CAISEPPTSGNTEAFF
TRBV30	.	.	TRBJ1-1	TGTGCCGGACTACAGGGTCGGGTTGAAGCTTTCTTT	CAGLQGRVEAFF
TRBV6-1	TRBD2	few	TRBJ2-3	TGTGCCAGCAGTGAACTAGCGGGGGGGCCAGATACGCAGTATTTT	CASSELAGGPDTQYF
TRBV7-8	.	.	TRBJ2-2	TGTGCCAGCAGCTTTAGAAACACCGGGGAGCTGTTTTTT	CASSFRNTGELFF
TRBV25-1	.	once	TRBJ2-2	TGTGCCAGCAGCACAGGACAGTCCACCGGGGAGCTGTTTTTT	CASSTGQSTGELFF
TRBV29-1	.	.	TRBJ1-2	TGCAGCGCCAATGCTGGGGGCTTGACAAACTATGGCTACACCTTC	CSANAGGLTNYGYTF
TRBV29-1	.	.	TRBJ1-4	TGCAGCGTTGAAGAGAAAGGTTTAAATGAAAAACTGTTTTTT	CSVEEKGLNEKLFF
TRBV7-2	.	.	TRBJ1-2	TGTGCCAGCGGCGACACCGGGACTAACTATGGCTACACCTTC	CASGDTGTNYGYTF
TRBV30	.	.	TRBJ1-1	TGTGCCTGGAGACAGGGAAATGAAGCTTTCTTT	CAWRQGNEAFF
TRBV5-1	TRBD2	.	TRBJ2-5	TGCGCCAGCAGCGCGGGACTACGTTTAGAGACCCAGTACTTC	CASSAGLRLETQYF
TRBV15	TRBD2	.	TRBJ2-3	TGTGCCACCAGCAGTAGCGGGGACGACACAGATACGCAGTATTTT	CATSSSGDDTDTQYF
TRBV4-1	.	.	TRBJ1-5	TGCGCCAGCAGCCAAGAACCGGGGGCCATCAATCAGCCCCAGCATTTT	CASSQEPGAINQPQHF
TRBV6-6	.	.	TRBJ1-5	TGTGCCAGCAGTTACTCGAGTGAACAGCCAACCCAGCATTTT	CASSYSSEQPTQHF
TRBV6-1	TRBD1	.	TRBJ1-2	TGTGCCAGCAGTGGCGACAGGGTCTATGGCTACACCTTC	CASSGDRVYGYTF
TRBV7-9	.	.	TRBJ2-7	TGTGCCAGCAGCTCCGAGGGGGACGAGCAGTACTTC	CASSSEGDEQYF
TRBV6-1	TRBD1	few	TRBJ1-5	TGTGCCACCTTGGACAGGGTCGATCAGCCCCAGCATTTT	CATLDRVDQPQHF
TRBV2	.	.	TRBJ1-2	TGTGCCAGCAGTTTTGGGGACTACACCTTC	CASSFGDYTF
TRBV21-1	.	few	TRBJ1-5	TGTGCCAGCAGCCCATACTCATCTAAAAAGTATCAGCCCCAGCATTTT	CASSPYSSKKYQPQHF
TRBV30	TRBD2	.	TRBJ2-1	TGTGCCTGGAGTCTTCGGGGGGGCGACTACAATGAGCAGTTCTTC	CAWSLRGGDYNEQFF
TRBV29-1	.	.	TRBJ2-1	TGCAGCGTTACCGGACTGGACTCAATGGAGTACAATGAGCAGTTCTTC	CSVTGLDSMEYNEQFF
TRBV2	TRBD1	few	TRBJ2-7	TGTGCCAGCAGAGGGGACGGGACAGGGGACTACGAGCAGTACTTC	CASRGDGTGDYEQYF